This TCR beta chain was identified in a study of monozygotic twins with inflammatory bowel disease. Reprocessing the 5' RACE reads, TCRdb reports a single entry for every CDR3 protein and omits DNA. The sample data list approximately 380,000 distinct CDR3 sequences. This CDR3 has 14 residues. Per the germline V gene, CDR1 is MNHEY and CDR2 is SVGAGI. The clonotype was recovered from a human donor with ulcerative colitis or Crohn's disease, or a healthy co-twin of an affected twin (not recorded which). Material: blood. The chain employs TRBV6-5 and TRBJ2-3; the D call from TCRdb, TRBD2, cannot be confirmed without DNA. Here the CDR3 reads CASSSRTIGDTQYF.